These 14 T cell receptor beta chains originate from one sample sequenced in a study of T cell responses to AZD1222 COVID-19 vaccine. Some clones are missing from TCRdb's copy, which holds only in-frame ones; the method was immunoSEQ multiplex PCR. The data contain approximately 97,000 clones, approximately 90% of them singletons. The specimen comprised peripheral blood, sampled on day 0 of AZD1222 vaccination. These receptors were obtained from an adult in good health.

The chain links TRBV5-1 to TRBJ1-2, with D perhaps matching TRBD1 (5 bases). CDR1 and CDR2 from the germline V gene are SGHRS and YFSETQ. Trimming stripped 0 bases from V and 2 bases from J, with 11 bases between. The CDR3 contains 15 residues. The CDR3: CASSLVVAGNYGYTF. In nucleotides, the CDR3 is TGCGCCAGCAGCTTGGTGGTTGCAGGGAACTATGGCTACACCTTC. Full variable domain (rest looked up from reference TRBV5-1 and TRBJ1-2): KAGVTQTPRYLIKTRGQQVTLSCSPISGHRSVSWYQQTPGQGLQFLFEYFSETQRNKGNFPGRFSGRQFSNSRSEMNVSTLELGDSALYLCASSLVVAGNYGYTFGSGTRLTVV.

CDR3 in amino acids: CASKMTGWNEQFF. CDR3 DNA sequence: TGTGCCAGCAAGATGACAGGGTGGAATGAGCAGTTCTTC. V is TRBV7-2 and J is TRBJ2-1; 7 bases are a match to TRBD1. Germline CDR1 and CDR2: SGHTA and FQGNSA. V gave up 7 bases and J gave up 7 bases; unmatched junction bases: 7. The CDR3 is 13 residues long.

J is TRBJ2-7 and V is TRBV7-9; D is unresolved. The V and J ends lost 2 bases and 7 bases respectively, with 12 bases between them. This CDR3 is built from 13 residues. Germline V gene lookup returns CDR1 SEHNR and CDR2 FQNEAQ (reference sequence). CDR3 coding DNA: TGTGCCAGCAGCTTACAGGAAGGGCGAGAGCAGTACTTC. Its protein is CASSLQEGREQYF.

The chain has TRBV4-3 and TRBJ2-7, with TRBD1 identical over 12 bases. Germline-derived CDR1 and CDR2 are LGHNA and YSLEER. V shed 3 bases, J shed 6 bases, and the junction held 6 bases outside the gene matches. CDR3 length equals 15 residues. The CDR3 loop reads CASSQQGTGGFEQYF. The CDR3, as DNA: TGCGCCAGCAGCCAGCAAGGGACAGGGGGCTTCGAGCAGTACTTC.

The rearrangement links TRBV28 to TRBJ1-3; no firm D call. Trimming took off 6 bases at V and 3 bases at J, with 6 bases between the two ends. The CDR3 totals 12 residues. Germline lookup yields CDR1 MDHEN and CDR2 SYDVKM. This CDR3 reads CASRVDGNTIYF. The CDR3 bases are TGTGCCAGCAGGGTTGATGGAAACACCATATATTTT.

The chain links TRBV7-3 to TRBJ1-1; possible D gene TRBD1, 6 bases. Trimming took off 5 bases at V and 3 bases at J, with 16 bases between the two ends. Germline V gives CDR1 SGHTA, CDR2 FQGTGA. This CDR3 spans 15 amino acids. DNA for the CDR3: TGTGCCAGCAGCCCCTACAGGGATGACTACACTGAAGCTTTCTTT. Protein sequence: CASSPYRDDYTEAFF.

This chain uses TRBV12-3 or TRBV12-4 with TRBJ2-7; D gene ambiguous. The V and J ends lost 6 bases and 4 bases respectively, with 7 bases between them. CDR3 length: 11 residues. CDR3 DNA: TGTGCCAGCAGGTCTTATTACGAGCAGTACTTC. Residues: CASRSYYEQYF.

V is TRBV6-5 and J is TRBJ1-6; D uncertain. CDR1 and CDR2 (germline): MNHEY, SVGAGI. This CDR3 has 15 residues. V lost 6 bases, J lost 0 bases, and 9 bases lay in between. This CDR3 reads CASSLRRSYNSPLHF. The CDR3 DNA reads as TGTGCCAGCAGCCTTCGGCGCTCCTATAATTCACCCCTCCACTTT.

The rearrangement joins TRBV11-2 to TRBJ1-2; 8 bases are shared with TRBD1. V shed 5 bases, J shed 5 bases, and the junction held 4 bases outside the gene matches. The CDR3 runs 13 residues. The germline V gene encodes CDR1 SGHAT and CDR2 FQNNGV. The CDR3 loop reads CASSPQGGYGYTF. The CDR3 nucleotides are TGTGCCAGCAGCCCACAGGGGGGGTATGGCTACACCTTC.

The chain has TRBV18 and TRBJ1-1, with D uncertain. The V end was cut by 4 bases, the J end by 0 bases, with 18 bases between. Per the germline V gene, CDR1 is KGHSH and CDR2 is LQKENI. This CDR3 region has 17 residues. CDR3 DNA: TGTGCCAGCTCACGGGATAGGTGGATTCCCATGAACACTGAAGCTTTCTTT. It is translated as CASSRDRWIPMNTEAFF. The complete variable domain, with remaining parts taken from reference TRBV18 and TRBJ1-1, reads NAGVMQNPRHLVRRRGQEARLRCSPMKGHSHVYWYRQLPEEGLKFMVYLQKENIIDESGMPKERFSAEFPKEGPSILRIQQVVRGDSAAYFCASSRDRWIPMNTEAFFGQGTRLTVV.

The chain joins TRBV19 to TRBJ1-4, with 8 bases that match TRBD1. Germline trimming cut 7 bases from V and 7 bases from J; bases unmatched to any gene: 8. The CDR3 runs 14 residues. From germline, CDR1 is LNHDA and CDR2 SQIVND (reference sequence). The CDR3 sequence is CASNRDRMVEKLFF. CDR3 nucleotide sequence: TGTGCCAGTAATAGGGACAGGATGGTTGAAAAACTGTTTTTT.

V usage is TRBV29-1 and J usage is TRBJ1-5; 8 bases map to TRBD1. Germline V lookup: CDR1 SQVTM, CDR2 ANQGSEA. The CDR3 totals 12 residues. With V trimmed by 6 bases and J by 7 bases, 5 bases remained unmatched. The CDR3 loop reads CSVVQGDQPQHF. In DNA, the CDR3 is TGCAGCGTCGTACAGGGGGACCAGCCCCAGCATTTT.

The chain is built from TRBV7-9 and TRBJ1-6; 9 bases fit TRBD1. Germline V gives CDR1 SEHNR, CDR2 FQNEAQ (reference sequence). CDR3 size: 15 residues. The J segment lost 10 bases and the V segment lost 4 bases, leaving 8 bases of the junction unmatched. The CDR3: CASSSWTGDGSPLHF. For the CDR3, the DNA is TGTGCCAGCAGCTCCTGGACAGGGGATGGGTCACCCCTCCACTTT.

The CDR3 DNA reads TGTGCCAGCAGGACCCTCACTGGAGGCTATGGCTACACCTTC. This encodes CASRTLTGGYGYTF. J is TRBJ1-2 and V is TRBV2; the D is unclear. There are 14 residues in the CDR3. Trimming took off 6 bases at V and 4 bases at J, with 15 bases between the two ends. Germline values: CDR1 SNHLY, CDR2 FYNNEI.